Listed below are T cell receptor beta chains from one sample, sequenced in a study of cytomegalovirus exposure and HLA in healthy donors. Profiled with immunoSEQ multiplex PCR; TCRdb holds only in-frame clones, not every one. Of some 200,000 clones listed, roughly 74% are singletons. Sequencing was performed on PBMCs. These receptors were collected from a woman aged 25 to 39 in good health and CMV-seronegative. Each CDR3 is given with its conserved first and last residue. The D gene is left open where the match is weak. The size entry is marked missing in some rows and otherwise reads once, few, many or a size class.

clone_size	d_call	v_call	j_call	cdr3_nt	cdr3_aa
NA	NA	TRBV29-1	TRBJ1-1	TGCAGCGTTGAGGCAGGGGAAATTTGGAACACTGAAGCTTTCTTT	CSVEAGEIWNTEAFF
few	TRBD1	TRBV27	TRBJ1-2	TGTGCCAGCAGTCGACAGGGCCATGGCTACACCTTC	CASSRQGHGYTF
few	NA	TRBV19	TRBJ2-5	TGTGCCAGTAGTATTGGGGAGGAGGTGACCCAGTACTTC	CASSIGEEVTQYF
many	NA	TRBV6-6	TRBJ1-2	TGTGCCAGCAGTGGGGAGGGCTATGGCTACACCTTC	CASSGEGYGYTF
NA	NA	TRBV5-6	TRBJ2-7	TGTGCCAGCAGCAGATTACAGGGTCTCCAGGCCGAGCAGTACTTC	CASSRLQGLQAEQYF
NA	NA	TRBV7-2	TRBJ1-1	TGTGCCAGCACCGTGTGGGGGAGGACCACTGAAGCTTTCTTT	CASTVWGRTTEAFF
few	TRBD1	TRBV29-1	TRBJ1-1	TGCAGCGTCCGGGACAGGGCGTACACTGAAGCTTTCTTT	CSVRDRAYTEAFF
NA	TRBD2	TRBV6-5	TRBJ2-7	TGTGCCAGTCGACTAGCGGGAGAATACGAGCAGTACTTC	CASRLAGEYEQYF
few	TRBD2	TRBV10-3	TRBJ2-1	TGTGCCACCAAACTAGCGGGAGGGCCGAATGAGCAGTTCTTC	CATKLAGGPNEQFF
NA	NA	TRBV19	TRBJ1-5	TGTGCCAGTAGTATGATTGAGTATAGCAATCAGCCCCAGCATTTT	CASSMIEYSNQPQHF
NA	NA	TRBV6-1	TRBJ1-2	TGTGCCAGCAGTGAACTGGATGGGGAGGGCTACACCTTC	CASSELDGEGYTF
NA	NA	TRBV9	TRBJ1-1	TGTGCCAGCAGCGTCGACGGGACTGAAGCTTTCTTT	CASSVDGTEAFF
NA	TRBD1	TRBV18	TRBJ1-1	TGTGCCAGCCTCAATGGACAGGTAGGGAACACTGAAGCTTTCTTT	CASLNGQVGNTEAFF
NA	NA	TRBV7-8	TRBJ2-1	TGTGCCAGCAGCCAACGGGACTTACATTACAATGAGCAGTTCTTC	CASSQRDLHYNEQFF